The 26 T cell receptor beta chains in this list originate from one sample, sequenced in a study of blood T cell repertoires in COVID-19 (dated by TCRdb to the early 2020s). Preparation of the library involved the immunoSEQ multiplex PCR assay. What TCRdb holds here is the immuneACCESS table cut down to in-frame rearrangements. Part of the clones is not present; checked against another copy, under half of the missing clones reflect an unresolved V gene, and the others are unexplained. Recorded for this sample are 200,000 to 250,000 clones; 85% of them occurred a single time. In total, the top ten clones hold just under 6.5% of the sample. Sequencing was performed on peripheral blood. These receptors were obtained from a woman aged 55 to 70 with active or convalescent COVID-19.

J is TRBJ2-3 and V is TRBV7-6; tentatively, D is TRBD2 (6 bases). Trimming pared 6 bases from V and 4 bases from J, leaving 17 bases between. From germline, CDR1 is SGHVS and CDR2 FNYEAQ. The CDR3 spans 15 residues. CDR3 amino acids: CASSPRDSLPDTQYF. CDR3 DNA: TGTGCCAGCAGTCCTCGGGACTCCCTCCCAGATACGCAGTATTTT.

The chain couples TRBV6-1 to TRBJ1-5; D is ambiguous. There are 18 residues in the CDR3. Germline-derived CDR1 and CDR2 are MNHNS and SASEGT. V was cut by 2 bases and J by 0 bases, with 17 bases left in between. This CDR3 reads CASSELDGSYYSNQPQHF. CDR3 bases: TGTGCCAGCAGTGAACTCGACGGCAGCTACTATAGCAATCAGCCCCAGCATTTT.

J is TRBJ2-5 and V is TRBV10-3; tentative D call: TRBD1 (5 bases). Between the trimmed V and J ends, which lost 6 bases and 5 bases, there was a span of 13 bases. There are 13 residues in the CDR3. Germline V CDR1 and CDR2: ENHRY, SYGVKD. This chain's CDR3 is CAIRGRVVETQYF. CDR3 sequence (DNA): TGTGCCATCAGGGGCAGGGTGGTGGAGACCCAGTACTTC.

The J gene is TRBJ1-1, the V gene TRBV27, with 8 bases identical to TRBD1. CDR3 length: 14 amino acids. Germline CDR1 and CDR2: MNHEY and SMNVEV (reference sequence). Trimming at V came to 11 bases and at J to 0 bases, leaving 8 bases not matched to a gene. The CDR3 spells CASRTGNMNTEAFF. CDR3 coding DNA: TGTGCCTCTCGGACAGGGAACATGAACACTGAAGCTTTCTTT.

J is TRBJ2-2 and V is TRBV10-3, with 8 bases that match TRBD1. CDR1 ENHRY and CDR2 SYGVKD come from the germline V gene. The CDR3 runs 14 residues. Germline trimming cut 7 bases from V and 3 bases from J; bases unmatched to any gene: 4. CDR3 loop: CAITGQGDTGELFF. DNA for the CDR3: TGTGCCATCACCGGACAGGGCGACACCGGGGAGCTGTTTTTT.

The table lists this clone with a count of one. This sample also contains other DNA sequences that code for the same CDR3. The CDR3 reads CASSFTVNTEAFF. Here the CDR3 DNA reads TGTGCCAGCAGTTTCACGGTGAACACTGAAGCTTTCTTT. The chain couples TRBV6-6 to TRBJ1-1; D uncertain. The V gene's germline CDR1 is MNHNY and CDR2 SVGAGI (reference sequence). The length of the CDR3 is 13 residues. The V gene lost 4 bases and the J gene lost 0 bases, with 6 bases spanning the gap.

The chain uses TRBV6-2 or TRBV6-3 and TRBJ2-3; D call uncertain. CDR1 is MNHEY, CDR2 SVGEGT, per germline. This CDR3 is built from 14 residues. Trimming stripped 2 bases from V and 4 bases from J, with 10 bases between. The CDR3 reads CASSYGSEADTQYF. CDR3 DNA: TGTGCCAGCAGTTACGGTTCAGAAGCAGATACGCAGTATTTT.

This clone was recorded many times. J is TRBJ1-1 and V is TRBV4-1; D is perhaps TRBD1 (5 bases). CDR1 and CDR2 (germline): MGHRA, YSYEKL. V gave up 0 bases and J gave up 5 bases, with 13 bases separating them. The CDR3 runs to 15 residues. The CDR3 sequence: CASSQDPGYRTEAFF. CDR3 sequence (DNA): TGCGCCAGCAGCCAAGATCCAGGGTATAGGACTGAAGCTTTCTTT.

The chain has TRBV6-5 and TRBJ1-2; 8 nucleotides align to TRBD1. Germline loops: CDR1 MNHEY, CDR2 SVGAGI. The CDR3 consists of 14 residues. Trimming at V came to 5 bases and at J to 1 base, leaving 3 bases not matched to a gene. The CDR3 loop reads CASSRDRNNYGYTF. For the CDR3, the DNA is TGTGCCAGCAGTCGGGACAGGAATAACTATGGCTACACCTTC.

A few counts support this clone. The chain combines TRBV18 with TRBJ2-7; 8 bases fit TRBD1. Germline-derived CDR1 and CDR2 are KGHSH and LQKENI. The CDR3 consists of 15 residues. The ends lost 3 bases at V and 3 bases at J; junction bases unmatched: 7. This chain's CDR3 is CASSPARDRHYEQYV. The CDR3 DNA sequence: TGTGCCAGCTCACCTGCCCGGGACAGGCACTACGAGCAGTACGTC.

CDR3 coding DNA: TGTGCCAGCAGCTCTGACAGGGTCTATGGCTACACCTTC. This encodes CASSSDRVYGYTF. This chain connects TRBV7-2 to TRBJ1-2; 7 bases match TRBD1. Trimming at V came to 4 bases and at J to 4 bases, leaving 3 bases not matched to a gene. The CDR3 is 13 amino acids. Germline V gives CDR1 SGHTA, CDR2 FQGNSA.

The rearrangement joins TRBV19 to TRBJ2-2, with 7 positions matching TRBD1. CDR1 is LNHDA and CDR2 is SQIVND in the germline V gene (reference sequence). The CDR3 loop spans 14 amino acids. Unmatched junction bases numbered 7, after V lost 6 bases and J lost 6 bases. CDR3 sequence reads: CASRVQGQAGELFF. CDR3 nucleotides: TGTGCCAGTAGAGTACAGGGGCAGGCCGGGGAGCTGTTTTTT.

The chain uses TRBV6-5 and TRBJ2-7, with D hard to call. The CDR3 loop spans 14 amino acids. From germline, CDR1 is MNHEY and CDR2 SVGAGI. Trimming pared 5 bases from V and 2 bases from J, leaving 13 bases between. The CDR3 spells CASSPDWPTYEQYF. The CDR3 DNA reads TGTGCCAGCAGTCCAGACTGGCCTACCTACGAGCAGTACTTC.

In DNA form, the CDR3 reads TGTGCCAGCAGTGACGCCGGCAGGGGCGCAGATACGCAGTATTTT. Its translation is CASSDAGRGADTQYF. The genes are TRBV6-4 and TRBJ2-3; a weak D match, TRBD1 (6 bases). V lost 2 bases and J 4 bases, leaving 13 bases between the germline ends. CDR1 and CDR2 from the germline V gene are MRHNA and SNTAGT. The CDR3 runs 15 residues.

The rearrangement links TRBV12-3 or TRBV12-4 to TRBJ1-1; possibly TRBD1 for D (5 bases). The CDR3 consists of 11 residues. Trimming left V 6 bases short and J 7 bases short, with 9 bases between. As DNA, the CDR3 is TGTGCCAGCAGCCCAGGGATTGAAGCTTTCTTT. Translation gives CASSPGIEAFF.

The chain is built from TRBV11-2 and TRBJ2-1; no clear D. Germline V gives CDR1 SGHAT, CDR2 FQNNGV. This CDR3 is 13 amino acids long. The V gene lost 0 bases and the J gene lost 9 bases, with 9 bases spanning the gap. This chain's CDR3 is CASSLEYGGEQFF. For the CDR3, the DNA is TGTGCCAGCAGCTTAGAGTATGGCGGTGAGCAGTTCTTC.

Written as DNA, the CDR3 is TGTGCCAGCAGAGGGGTCGAGCAGTACTTC. Its translation is CASRGVEQYF. The V call is TRBV2, the J call TRBJ2-7, with a possible D match to TRBD1 (5 bases). The germline gives CDR1 SNHLY, CDR2 FYNNEI. Trimming pared 6 bases from V and 6 bases from J, leaving 6 bases between. CDR3 length: 10 amino acids.

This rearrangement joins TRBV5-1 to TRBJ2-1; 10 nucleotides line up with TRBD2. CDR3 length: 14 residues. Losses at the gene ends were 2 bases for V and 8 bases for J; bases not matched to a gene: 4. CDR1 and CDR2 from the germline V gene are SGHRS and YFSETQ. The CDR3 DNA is TGCGCCAGCAGCTTAACTAGCGGGATCGATGAGCAGTTCTTC. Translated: CASSLTSGIDEQFF. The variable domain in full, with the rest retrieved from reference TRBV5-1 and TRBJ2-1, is KAGVTQTPRYLIKTRGQQVTLSCSPISGHRSVSWYQQTPGQGLQFLFEYFSETQRNKGNFPGRFSGRQFSNSRSEMNVSTLELGDSALYLCASSLTSGIDEQFFGPGTRLTVL.

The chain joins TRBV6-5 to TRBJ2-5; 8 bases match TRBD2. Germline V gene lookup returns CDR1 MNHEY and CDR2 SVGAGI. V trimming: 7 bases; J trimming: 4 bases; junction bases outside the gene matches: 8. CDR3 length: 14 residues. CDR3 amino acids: CASNRAGAGETQYF. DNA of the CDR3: TGTGCCAGCAACCGAGCGGGAGCGGGAGAGACCCAGTACTTC.

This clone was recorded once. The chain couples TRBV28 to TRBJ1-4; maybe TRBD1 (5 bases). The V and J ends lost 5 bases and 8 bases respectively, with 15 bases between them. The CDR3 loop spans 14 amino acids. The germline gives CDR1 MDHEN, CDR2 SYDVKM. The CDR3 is CASSLDLGPEKLFF. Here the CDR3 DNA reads TGTGCCAGCAGTCTAGACCTGGGGCCGGAAAAACTGTTTTTT.

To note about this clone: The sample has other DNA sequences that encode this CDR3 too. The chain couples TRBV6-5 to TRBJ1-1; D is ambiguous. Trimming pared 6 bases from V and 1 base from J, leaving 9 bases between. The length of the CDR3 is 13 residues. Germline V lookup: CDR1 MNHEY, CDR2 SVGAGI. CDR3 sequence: CASRRNRNTEAFF. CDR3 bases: TGTGCCAGCAGACGAAACAGGAACACTGAAGCTTTCTTT.

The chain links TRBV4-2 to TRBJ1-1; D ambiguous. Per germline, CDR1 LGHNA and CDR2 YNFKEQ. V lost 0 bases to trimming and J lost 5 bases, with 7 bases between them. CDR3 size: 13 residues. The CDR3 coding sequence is TGTGCCAGCAGCCAAGATGAGGGAACTGAAGCTTTCTTT. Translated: CASSQDEGTEAFF.

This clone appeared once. The CDR3 sequence is CASLQETNYGYTF. CDR3 nucleotide sequence: TGTGCCAGCTTACAGGAGACCAACTATGGCTACACCTTC. This chain uses TRBV2 with TRBJ1-2; tentative D call: TRBD1 (5 bases). This CDR3 has 13 residues. The ends were cut back, 8 bases at V and 2 bases at J, with 12 bases in the middle. Germline V gene lookup returns CDR1 SNHLY and CDR2 FYNNEI.

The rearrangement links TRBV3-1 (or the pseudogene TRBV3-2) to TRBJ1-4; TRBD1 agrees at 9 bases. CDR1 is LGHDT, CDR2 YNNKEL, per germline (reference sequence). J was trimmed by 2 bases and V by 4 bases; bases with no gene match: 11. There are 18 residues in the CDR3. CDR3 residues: CASSRTGTGSATNEKLFF. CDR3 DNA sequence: TGTGCCAGCAGCCGGACCGGGACAGGGAGCGCGACTAATGAAAAACTGTTTTTT.

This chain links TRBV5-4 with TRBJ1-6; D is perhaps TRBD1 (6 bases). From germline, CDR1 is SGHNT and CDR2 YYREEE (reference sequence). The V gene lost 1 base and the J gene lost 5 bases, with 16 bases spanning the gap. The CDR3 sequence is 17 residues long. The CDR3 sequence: CASSLSEVWTDNSPLHF. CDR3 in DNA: TGTGCCAGCAGCTTGTCGGAAGTCTGGACAGATAATTCACCCCTCCACTTT.

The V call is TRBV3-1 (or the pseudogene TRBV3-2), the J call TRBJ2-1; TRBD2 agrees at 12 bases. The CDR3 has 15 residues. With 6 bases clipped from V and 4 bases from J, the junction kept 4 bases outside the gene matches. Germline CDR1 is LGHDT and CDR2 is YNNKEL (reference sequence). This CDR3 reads CASRITSGGYNEQFF. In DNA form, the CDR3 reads TGTGCCAGCAGAATAACTAGCGGGGGGTACAATGAGCAGTTCTTC.